The TCR beta chain under discussion was sequenced for a study of blood T cell repertoires in COVID-19. Looking at the study overall: COVID-19 samples, acute and convalescent, were from the United States, Italy and Spain. PBMCs, B-cell-depleted T cells, or T cells were the source of the cDNA or gDNA that made up the material.

Trimming at V came to 2 bases and at J to 6 bases, leaving 6 bases not matched to a gene. CDR3 length: 15 residues. From germline, CDR1 is SEHNR and CDR2 FQNEAQ (reference sequence). As handled by the study authors: Estimation of nucleated cell counts was performed using reference gene primer amplification. The method was immunoSEQ multiplex PCR; TCRdb's version includes in-frame clones alone and lacks a portion of them. The DNA was the basis for D and trimming; V, J and clone size are from that table. The table has roughly 230,000 clones, 75% to 90% seen once. V usage is TRBV7-9 and J usage is TRBJ1-1; 10 bases map to TRBD1. Sequenced: peripheral blood. The origin of this receptor is a woman between 40 and 50 years old who had recovered from COVID-19. CDR3 in DNA: TGTGCCAGCAGCTTACTGACAGGGGGCATCCCTGAAGCTTTCTTT. The encoded protein is CASSLLTGGIPEAFF.